These 13 T cell receptor beta chains share one sample of origin, sequenced in a study of blood T cell repertoires in COVID-19. Repertoires were generated with immunoSEQ multiplex PCR, while TCRdb's copy carries only in-frame clones and drops some. The repertoire holds tens of thousands of clones, with roughly nine tenths as singletons. Material: peripheral blood. The receptors shown here come from a man between 45 and 60 years old with COVID-19, enrolled during active disease.

CDR3: CASSEGRGGPQPQHF. The CDR3 region has the DNA TGCGCCAGCAGCGAAGGGAGGGGGGGCCCACAGCCCCAGCATTTT. The chain combines TRBV4-1 with TRBJ1-5; tentative D call: TRBD1 (6 bases). CDR1 and CDR2 (germline): MGHRA, YSYEKL. Trimming cost V 5 bases and J 7 bases, with 18 bases left between them. The CDR3 runs 15 residues.

The rearrangement uses TRBV6-5 and TRBJ2-7; 9 nucleotides match TRBD1. Germline V gives CDR1 MNHEY, CDR2 SVGAGI. Trimming at V came to 7 bases and at J to 5 bases, leaving 6 bases not matched to a gene. The CDR3 is made up of 13 amino acids. In nucleotides, the CDR3 is TGTGCCAGCACCGGGACAGGGATGAACGAGCAGTACTTC. It specifies CASTGTGMNEQYF.

The count of this clone is one. V usage is TRBV7-8 and J usage is TRBJ1-2; the D gene is possibly TRBD1 (5 bases). The CDR3 is 13 residues long. The ends were cut back, 1 base at V and 8 bases at J, with 11 bases in the middle. Germline CDR1 SGHVS, CDR2 FQNEAQ. As DNA, the CDR3 is TGTGCCAGCAGCTTAGACAGGATGGAGGGCTACACCTTC. This codes for CASSLDRMEGYTF.

The V call is TRBV9, the J call TRBJ1-3, with 11 positions matching TRBD1. The CDR3 runs to 16 residues. V lost 4 bases and J lost 4; bases outside the gene matches: 7. The germline V gene has CDR1 SGDLS and CDR2 YYNGEE. The CDR3 DNA is TGTGCCAGCAGCCCCCGGACAGGGGGCATCGGAAACACCATATATTTT. This encodes CASSPRTGGIGNTIYF.

The chain uses TRBV28 and TRBJ1-1; perhaps TRBD1 as D (6 bases). The CDR3 runs 16 residues. V dropped 6 bases and J dropped 1 base, with 18 bases sitting between them. The germline V gene has CDR1 MDHEN and CDR2 SYDVKM. The CDR3 here is CASRPPGHRRNTEAFF. The CDR3 region has the DNA TGTGCCAGCAGGCCTCCGGGACACCGACGGAACACTGAAGCTTTCTTT. Using reference TRBV28 and TRBJ1-1 for the parts outside the CDR3, the full variable domain is DVKVTQSSRYLVKRTGEKVFLECVQDMDHENMFWYRQDPGLGLRLIYFSYDVKMKEKGDIPEGYSVSREKKERFSLILESASTNQTSMYLCASRPPGHRRNTEAFFGQGTRLTVV.

The chain uses TRBV6-5 and TRBJ1-5, with no clear D. V was trimmed by 3 bases and J by 2 bases, leaving 11 bases between them. CDR3 length: 15 amino acids. Germline V gene sequence: CDR1 MNHEY, CDR2 SVGAGI. The CDR3 spells CASSYSGWGNQPQHF. In DNA, the CDR3 is TGTGCCAGCAGTTATTCAGGTTGGGGCAATCAGCCCCAGCATTTT.

This CDR3 reads CATSRDSPANTGELFF. CDR3 nucleotides: TGTGCCACCAGCAGAGATTCGCCGGCGAACACCGGGGAGCTGTTTTTT. The chain couples TRBV15 to TRBJ2-2; unclear D gene. The CDR3 totals 16 residues. V dropped 0 bases and J dropped 0 bases, with 8 bases sitting between them. Germline lookup yields CDR1 LNHNV and CDR2 YYDKDF (reference sequence). Combining the CDR3 with reference TRBV15 and TRBJ2-2 gives the whole variable domain DAMVIQNPRYQVTQFGKPVTLSCSQTLNHNVMYWYQQKSSQAPKLLFHYYDKDFNNEADTPDNFQSRRPNTSFCFLDIRSPGLGDTAMYLCATSRDSPANTGELFFGEGSRLTVL.

The rearrangement joins TRBV5-1 to TRBJ2-7, with 9 bases aligning to TRBD1. V shed 4 bases and J 3 bases; nucleotides not matched to a gene: 8. This CDR3 is built from 15 residues. Germline assignment: CDR1 SGHRS and CDR2 YFSETQ. The CDR3 region has the DNA TGCGCCAGCAGCGATACGGGGACAGGGTTCTACGAGCAGTACTTC. Encoded protein: CASSDTGTGFYEQYF.

The chain employs TRBV5-4 and TRBJ1-4; 7 bases agree with TRBD1. The trim removed 1 base at V and 8 bases at J, leaving 5 bases unmatched. Per germline, CDR1 SGHNT and CDR2 YYREEE (reference sequence). CDR3 size: 14 residues. The CDR3 nucleotides are TGTGCCAGCAGCTTGTACAGGGGACACGAAAAACTGTTTTTT. Amino acids: CASSLYRGHEKLFF. Drawing the rest from reference TRBV5-4 and TRBJ1-4, the complete variable domain is ETGVTQSPTHLIKTRGQQVTLRCSSQSGHNTVSWYQQALGQGPQFIFQYYREEENGRGNFPPRFSGLQFPNYSSELNVNALELDDSALYLCASSLYRGHEKLFFGSGTQLSVL.

V usage is TRBV28 and J usage is TRBJ1-2; D uncertain. The CDR3 runs to 15 residues. Germline loops: CDR1 MDHEN, CDR2 SYDVKM. Trimming took off 3 bases at V and 5 bases at J, with 16 bases between the two ends. The CDR3 sequence is CASSFSNRPIYGYTF. The CDR3 nucleotides read TGTGCCAGCAGTTTCTCTAACAGACCGATTTATGGCTACACCTTC.

The chain links TRBV7-8 to TRBJ2-3, with D possibly being TRBD1 (5 bases). V was cut by 2 bases and J by 0 bases, with 15 bases left in between. Looked up from germline, CDR1 is SGHVS and CDR2 is FQNEAQ. This CDR3 is 17 amino acids long. CDR3 DNA sequence: TGTGCCAGCAGCTTACCCGCCAGGGAAAGAAGCACAGATACGCAGTATTTT. Amino acids: CASSLPARERSTDTQYF.

The V gene is TRBV29-1, the J gene TRBJ2-2; 8 bases line up with TRBD1. Per the germline V gene, CDR1 is SQVTM and CDR2 is ANQGSEA. J lost 3 bases, V lost 6 bases, and 9 bases had no gene match. The CDR3 sequence is 15 residues long. CDR3 amino acids: CSVLGGQVDTGELFF. CDR3 nucleotides: TGCAGCGTCCTGGGGGGACAGGTCGACACCGGGGAGCTGTTTTTT.

The V gene is TRBV27, the J gene TRBJ2-2; 13 nucleotides align to TRBD2. The CDR3 spans 23 residues. CDR1 is MNHEY, CDR2 SMNVEV, per germline (reference sequence). The J segment lost 5 bases and the V segment lost 2 bases, leaving 23 bases of the junction unmatched. This CDR3 reads CASSLPGQGERTSGGRGTGELFF. The DNA for the CDR3 is TGTGCCAGCAGTTTACCGGGACAGGGGGAGCGGACTAGCGGGGGACGAGGGACCGGGGAGCTGTTTTTT.